The 26 T cell receptor beta chains listed next were all sequenced from one sample in a study of blood T cell repertoires in COVID-19. Data came from immunoSEQ multiplex PCR; TCRdb stores just in-frame clones and leaves some out. The sample consists of more than 250,000 clones, 70% to 90% of them appearing once. Sequenced input: peripheral blood. Source of these receptors: a woman in her thirties who had recovered from COVID-19.

V gene TRBV5-4 combines with J gene TRBJ2-7; the match to TRBD2 covers 14 bases. Germline CDR1 SGHNT, CDR2 YYREEE (reference sequence). V gave up 4 bases and J gave up 4 bases; unmatched junction bases: 7. The CDR3 is 16 residues long. The CDR3 loop is CASSTRRLAGGYEQYF. CDR3 bases: TGTGCCAGCAGCACCCGACGACTAGCGGGGGGGTACGAGCAGTACTTC.

The chain combines TRBV5-1 with TRBJ1-3; no reliable D call. V was pared by 1 base and J by 3 bases, with 11 bases between. This CDR3 is built from 15 residues. Germline CDR1 and CDR2: SGHRS and YFSETQ. The CDR3 sequence is CASSLSYGIGNTIYF. For the CDR3, the DNA is TGCGCCAGCAGCTTGAGTTACGGGATTGGAAACACCATATATTTT.

The V gene is TRBV5-1, the J gene TRBJ2-2; 7 bases line up with TRBD1. J was trimmed by 5 bases and V by 2 bases; bases with no gene match: 6. Germline V gene lookup returns CDR1 SGHRS and CDR2 YFSETQ. CDR3 length: 15 amino acids. CDR3 loop: CASSLRQGQTGELFF. In nucleotides, the CDR3 is TGCGCCAGCAGCTTACGACAGGGTCAAACCGGGGAGCTGTTTTTT.

The rearrangement links TRBV25-1 to TRBJ1-1, with D possibly being TRBD1 (6 bases). This CDR3 spans 13 amino acids. V was clipped by 8 bases and J by 11 bases, with 21 bases between them. CDR1 is MGHDK, CDR2 SYGVNS, per germline. CDR3: CASGETGSGSAFF. The CDR3 DNA reads as TGTGCCAGCGGGGAAACAGGGTCGGGGTCGGCTTTCTTT.

The gene calls are TRBV6-5 and TRBJ1-1; TRBD1 matches 10 bases. From germline, CDR1 is MNHEY and CDR2 SVGAGI. V was clipped by 2 bases and J by 10 bases; unmatched bases: 7. The length of the CDR3 is 14 residues. The CDR3 is CASSYDRGRKGAFF. In DNA form, the CDR3 reads TGTGCCAGCAGTTACGACAGGGGGCGGAAAGGAGCTTTCTTT.

This chain joins TRBV18 and TRBJ2-7; the match to TRBD2 covers 7 bases. This CDR3 region has 17 residues. Losses at the gene ends were 4 bases for V and 3 bases for J; bases not matched to a gene: 15. CDR1 and CDR2 from the germline V gene are KGHSH and LQKENI. The CDR3 here is CASSRLTPGGPLYEQYF. CDR3 in DNA: TGTGCCAGCTCACGATTAACTCCGGGAGGCCCACTCTACGAGCAGTACTTC.

The genes are TRBV6-5 and TRBJ1-5; D is possibly TRBD1 (6 bases). The CDR3 extends over 14 amino acids. The V and J ends lost 6 bases and 9 bases respectively, with 18 bases between them. CDR1 and CDR2 from the germline V gene are MNHEY and SVGAGI. This CDR3 reads CASRRQAAGGPQHF. CDR3 nucleotides: TGTGCCAGCAGGAGACAGGCGGCTGGTGGGCCCCAGCATTTT.

The CDR3 sequence: CASSPRRGQIQETQYF. The DNA of the CDR3 is TGTGCCAGCAGCCCCAGAAGAGGGCAGATCCAAGAGACCCAGTACTTC. This chain uses TRBV21-1 with TRBJ2-5; the table's D call, TRBD2, was not checked against the DNA. TRBV21-1 is labeled a pseudogene. The CDR3 is 16 residues long.

The V gene is TRBV5-5, the J gene TRBJ2-5, with TRBD1 matching over 9 bases. The germline gives CDR1 SGHKS, CDR2 YYEKEE (reference sequence). The CDR3 is 15 amino acids. Trimming cost V 1 base and J 4 bases; bases outside gene matches: 5. The CDR3 protein is CASSLRDRVAETQYF. The CDR3 coding sequence is TGTGCCAGCAGCTTGCGGGACAGGGTGGCAGAGACCCAGTACTTC.

This clone appeared once. V usage is TRBV2 and J usage is TRBJ1-1, with TRBD1 as a possible D gene (5 bases). This CDR3 contains 14 residues. Per germline, CDR1 SNHLY and CDR2 FYNNEI. V was trimmed by 11 bases and J by 2 bases, leaving 18 bases between them. DNA of the CDR3: TGTGCCGCAGCTCGGGCAGGGCCAAACACTGAAGCTTTCTTT. It yields the protein CAAARAGPNTEAFF.

J is TRBJ1-5 and V is TRBV30; weak D call: TRBD1 (5 bases). Trimming stripped 0 bases from V and 7 bases from J, with 10 bases between. Germline values: CDR1 GTSNPN, CDR2 SVGIG (reference sequence). The CDR3 runs to 13 residues. The CDR3 DNA follows: TGTGCCTGGAGTGTACAGGCAGGGCAGCCCCAGCATTTT. Translation gives CAWSVQAGQPQHF.

V usage is TRBV7-2 and J usage is TRBJ1-2; TRBD1 matches 7 bases. Trimming took 5 bases from V and 4 from J; bases not matched to a gene: 7. Germline V gene sequence: CDR1 SGHTA, CDR2 FQGNSA. This CDR3 is 14 amino acids long. Here the CDR3 DNA reads TGTGCCAGCAGCCCAGGAGGGGGCCGCTATGGCTACACCTTC. Translating it yields CASSPGGGRYGYTF.

The chain has TRBV12-5 and TRBJ2-7; D call uncertain. Germline V CDR1 and CDR2: LGHNT, FRNRAP. V lost 5 bases and J lost 0, with 14 bases in between. This CDR3 is built from 15 residues. As DNA, the CDR3 is TGTGCTAGTGGTGAATGGGCCAAAATCTCCTACGAGCAGTACTTC. Residues: CASGEWAKISYEQYF.

The chain links TRBV7-9 to TRBJ2-3; 8 positions match TRBD2. J was trimmed by 6 bases and V by 2 bases; bases with no gene match: 10. This CDR3 spans 16 amino acids. CDR1 is SEHNR and CDR2 is FQNEAQ in the germline V gene (reference sequence). The DNA for the CDR3 is TGTGCCAGCAGCTTATCGGCGGGGGGTCCCCCCGATACGCAGTATTTT. This encodes CASSLSAGGPPDTQYF.

V and J are TRBV5-4 and TRBJ1-4; 7 nucleotides agree with TRBD1. Trimming cost V 5 bases and J 3 bases; bases outside gene matches: 7. Looked up from germline, CDR1 is SGHNT and CDR2 is YYREEE (reference sequence). This CDR3 spans 15 amino acids. Here the CDR3 reads CASRSRGSPNEKLFF. CDR3 nucleotide sequence: TGTGCCAGCAGATCCAGGGGGTCGCCTAATGAAAAACTGTTTTTT.

The chain employs TRBV29-1 and TRBJ1-2; D gene ambiguous. V gave up 0 bases and J gave up 1 base, with 3 bases separating them. From germline, CDR1 is SQVTM and CDR2 ANQGSEA. The CDR3 sequence is 12 residues long. Here the CDR3 reads CSVEDSNYGYTF. The CDR3 DNA is TGCAGCGTTGAAGACAGTAACTATGGCTACACCTTC.

The J gene is TRBJ1-3, the V gene TRBV7-2, with D hard to call. CDR1 and CDR2 from the germline V gene are SGHTA and FQGNSA. The CDR3 is 14 amino acids. With 5 bases removed from V and 0 bases from J, the gap between germline ends came to 8 bases. CDR3 in amino acids: CASSARDSGNTIYF. The CDR3 nucleotides are TGTGCCAGCAGCGCCCGGGACTCTGGAAACACCATATATTTT.

V is TRBV19 and J is TRBJ2-6; weak D call: TRBD2 (6 bases). The germline V gene encodes CDR1 LNHDA and CDR2 SQIVND (reference sequence). This CDR3 has 16 residues. The ends were cut back, 1 base at V and 1 base at J, with 8 bases in the middle. The CDR3 protein is CASSIAEGSGANVLTF. CDR3 DNA: TGTGCCAGTAGTATAGCGGAGGGGTCTGGGGCCAACGTCCTGACTTTC.

The chain joins TRBV9 to TRBJ2-6; TRBD2 is a possible D gene (6 bases). Looked up from germline, CDR1 is SGDLS and CDR2 is YYNGEE. V shed 0 bases and J shed 1 base, with 11 bases lying between them. The CDR3 has 17 residues. The CDR3 sequence: CASSVATGVSGANVLTF. CDR3 nucleotides: TGTGCCAGCAGCGTAGCTACGGGGGTGTCTGGGGCCAACGTCCTGACTTTC. The complete variable domain, with remaining parts taken from reference TRBV9 and TRBJ2-6, reads DSGVTQTPKHLITATGQRVTLRCSPRSGDLSVYWYQQSLDQGLQFLIQYYNGEERAKGNILERFSAQQFPDLHSELNLSSLELGDSALYFCASSVATGVSGANVLTFGAGSRLTVL.

This clone was picked up one time. V and J are TRBV28 and TRBJ1-2; the D is unclear. V was cut by 2 bases and J by 3 bases, with 10 bases left in between. This CDR3 contains 14 residues. Germline loops: CDR1 MDHEN, CDR2 SYDVKM. The CDR3 loop reads CASSLRGVDYGYTF. The CDR3 DNA sequence: TGTGCCAGCAGTTTACGGGGAGTTGACTATGGCTACACCTTC.

V is TRBV11-2 and J is TRBJ2-7; possibly TRBD1 for D (6 bases). Germline CDR1 reads SGHAT; CDR2 reads FQNNGV. The CDR3 is 13 amino acids. The V gene lost 2 bases and the J gene lost 5 bases, with 10 bases spanning the gap. CDR3 nucleotide sequence: TGTGCCAGCAGCTTATACAGGGACAACGAGCAGTACTTC. Its translation: CASSLYRDNEQYF.

V and J are TRBV6-5 and TRBJ2-2, with 10 nucleotides matching TRBD1. The CDR3 runs to 14 residues. J was trimmed by 7 bases and V by 6 bases; bases with no gene match: 5. Germline V gene sequence: CDR1 MNHEY, CDR2 SVGAGI. The CDR3 region is CASSRGQGIGELFF. CDR3 DNA: TGTGCCAGCAGCAGGGGACAGGGGATCGGGGAGCTGTTTTTT.

The genes are TRBV5-4 and TRBJ2-7; 7 bases line up with TRBD2. This CDR3 has 14 amino acids. Germline V gene sequence: CDR1 SGHNT, CDR2 YYREEE (reference sequence). Losses at the gene ends were 2 bases for V and 2 bases for J; bases not matched to a gene: 4. The CDR3 reads CASSFGGGTYEQYF. CDR3 DNA sequence: TGTGCCAGCAGCTTTGGCGGGGGAACCTACGAGCAGTACTTC. Full variable domain (rest looked up from reference TRBV5-4 and TRBJ2-7): ETGVTQSPTHLIKTRGQQVTLRCSSQSGHNTVSWYQQALGQGPQFIFQYYREEENGRGNFPPRFSGLQFPNYSSELNVNALELDDSALYLCASSFGGGTYEQYFGPGTRLTVT.

The chain employs TRBV7-9 and TRBJ2-3; 9 positions match TRBD1. The CDR3 covers 15 residues. The germline CDR1 and CDR2 sequences are SEHNR and FQNEAQ (reference sequence). V was pared by 1 base and J by 7 bases, with 6 bases of the junction left unmatched. CDR3 nucleotides: TGTGCCAGCAGCTTAGGGGGACAGGGACTATATACGCAGTATTTT. This encodes CASSLGGQGLYTQYF.

The chain couples TRBV7-8 to TRBJ2-6; possible D gene TRBD1, 6 bases. Germline assignment: CDR1 SGHVS and CDR2 FQNEAQ. This CDR3 is 20 amino acids long. Trimming pared 2 bases from V and 0 bases from J, leaving 20 bases between. The CDR3 here is CASSLRDISRSPSGANVLTF. The CDR3 DNA follows: TGTGCCAGCAGCTTAAGGGACATTAGCCGGAGCCCCTCTGGGGCCAACGTCCTGACTTTC. Full variable domain (outside the CDR3, taken from reference TRBV7-8 and TRBJ2-6): GAGVSQSPRYKVAKRGQDVALRCDPISGHVSLFWYQQALGQGPEFLTYFQNEAQLDKSGLPSDRFFAERPEGSVSTLKIQRTQQEDSAVYLCASSLRDISRSPSGANVLTFGAGSRLTVL.

This sequence joins TRBV27 and TRBJ2-7; TRBD1 aligns across 7 bases. The CDR3 loop spans 14 amino acids. CDR1 and CDR2 (germline): MNHEY, SMNVEV (reference sequence). With V trimmed by 2 bases and J by 6 bases, 7 bases remained unmatched. The CDR3 nucleotides read TGTGCCAGCAGTTTACTGACAGGGTGGCGCGAGCAGTACTTC. As protein: CASSLLTGWREQYF.